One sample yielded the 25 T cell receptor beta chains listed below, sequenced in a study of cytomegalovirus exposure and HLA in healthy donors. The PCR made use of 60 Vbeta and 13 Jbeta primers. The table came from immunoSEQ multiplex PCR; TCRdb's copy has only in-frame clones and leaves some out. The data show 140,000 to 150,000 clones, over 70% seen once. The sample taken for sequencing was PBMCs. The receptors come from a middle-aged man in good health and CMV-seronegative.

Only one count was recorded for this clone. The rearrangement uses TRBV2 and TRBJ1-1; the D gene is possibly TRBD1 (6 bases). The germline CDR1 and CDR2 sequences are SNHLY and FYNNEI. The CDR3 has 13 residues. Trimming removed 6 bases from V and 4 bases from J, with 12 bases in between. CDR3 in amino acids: CASRRTGPTEAFF. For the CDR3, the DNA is TGTGCCAGCAGGCGAACAGGGCCCACTGAAGCTTTCTTT.

The chain's CDR3 is CASSYGQGQETQYF. The DNA of the CDR3 is TGTGCCAGCAGTTACGGGCAGGGGCAAGAGACCCAGTACTTC. The chain employs TRBV6-6 and TRBJ2-5, with a tentative D call TRBD1 (6 bases). The germline V gene encodes CDR1 MNHNY and CDR2 SVGAGI (reference sequence). The CDR3 extends over 14 amino acids. The ends were cut back, 2 bases at V and 2 bases at J, with 9 bases in the middle.

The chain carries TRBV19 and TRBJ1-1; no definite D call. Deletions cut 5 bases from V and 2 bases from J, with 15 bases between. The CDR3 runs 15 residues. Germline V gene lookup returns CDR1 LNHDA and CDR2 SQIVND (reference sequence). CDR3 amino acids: CASSLLERANTEAFF. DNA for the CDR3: TGTGCCAGTAGTCTCCTCGAGAGGGCCAACACTGAAGCTTTCTTT.

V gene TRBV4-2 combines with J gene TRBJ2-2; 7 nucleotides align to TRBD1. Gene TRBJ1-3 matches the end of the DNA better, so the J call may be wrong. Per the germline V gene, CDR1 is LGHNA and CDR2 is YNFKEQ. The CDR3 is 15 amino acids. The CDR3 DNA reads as TGTGCCAGCAGCCAGGTAACAGGGGCTGGAAACACCATATATTTT. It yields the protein CASSQVTGAGNTIYF.

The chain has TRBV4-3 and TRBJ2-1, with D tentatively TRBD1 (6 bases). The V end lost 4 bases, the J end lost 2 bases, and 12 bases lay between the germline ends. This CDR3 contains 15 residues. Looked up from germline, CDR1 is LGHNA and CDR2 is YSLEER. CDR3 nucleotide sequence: TGCGCCAGCAGCCGGCAGGGGAGAGCCTACAATGAGCAGTTCTTC. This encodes CASSRQGRAYNEQFF.

The CDR3 sequence: CASSQTQGVQETQYF. The CDR3 DNA sequence: TGTGCCAGCAGTCAGACTCAGGGTGTGCAAGAGACCCAGTACTTC. The V and J genes are TRBV28 and TRBJ2-5; tentative D call: TRBD1 (5 bases). Germline V gene sequence: CDR1 MDHEN, CDR2 SYDVKM. Trimming took 5 bases from V and 2 from J, leaving 15 bases between them. The CDR3 runs 15 residues.

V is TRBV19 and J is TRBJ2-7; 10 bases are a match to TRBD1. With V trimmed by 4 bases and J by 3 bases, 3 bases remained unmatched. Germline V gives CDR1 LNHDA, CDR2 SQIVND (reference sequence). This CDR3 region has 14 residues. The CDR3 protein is CASSSGTGDYEQYF. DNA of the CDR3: TGTGCCAGTAGTAGCGGGACAGGGGACTACGAGCAGTACTTC.

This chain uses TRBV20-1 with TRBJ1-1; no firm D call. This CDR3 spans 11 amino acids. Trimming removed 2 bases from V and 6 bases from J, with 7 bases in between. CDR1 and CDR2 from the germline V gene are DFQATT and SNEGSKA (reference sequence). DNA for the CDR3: TGCAGTGCTAGAATTGTATCTGAAGCTTTCTTT. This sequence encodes CSARIVSEAFF.

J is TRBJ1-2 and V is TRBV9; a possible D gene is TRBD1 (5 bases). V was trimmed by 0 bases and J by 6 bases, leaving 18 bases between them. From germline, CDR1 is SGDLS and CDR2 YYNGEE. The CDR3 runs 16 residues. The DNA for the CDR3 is TGTGCCAGCAGCGTAGGGCAGGGTCCCCGGGGGGATGGCTACACCTTC. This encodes CASSVGQGPRGDGYTF.

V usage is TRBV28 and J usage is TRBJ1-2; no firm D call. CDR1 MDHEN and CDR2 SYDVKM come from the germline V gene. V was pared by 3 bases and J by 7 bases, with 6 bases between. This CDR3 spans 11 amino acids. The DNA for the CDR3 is TGTGCCAGCAGTTTCCGGGGTGGCTACACCTTC. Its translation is CASSFRGGYTF.

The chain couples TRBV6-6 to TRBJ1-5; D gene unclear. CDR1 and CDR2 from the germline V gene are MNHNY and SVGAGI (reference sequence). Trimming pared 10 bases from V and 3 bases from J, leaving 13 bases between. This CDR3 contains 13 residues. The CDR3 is CANANQVNQPQHF. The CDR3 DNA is TGTGCCAACGCAAACCAGGTCAATCAGCCCCAGCATTTT.

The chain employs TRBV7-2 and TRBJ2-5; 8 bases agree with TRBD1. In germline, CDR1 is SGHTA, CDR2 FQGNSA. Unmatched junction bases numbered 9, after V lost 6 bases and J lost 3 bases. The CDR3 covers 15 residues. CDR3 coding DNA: TGTGCCAGCAGTTTCGACAGGGGCTTGGAAGAGACCCAGTACTTC. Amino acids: CASSFDRGLEETQYF.

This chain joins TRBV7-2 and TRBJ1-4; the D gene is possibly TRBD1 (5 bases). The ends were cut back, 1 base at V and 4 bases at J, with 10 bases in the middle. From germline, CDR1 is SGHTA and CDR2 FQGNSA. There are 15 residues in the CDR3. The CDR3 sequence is CASSLGSTVNEKLFF. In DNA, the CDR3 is TGTGCCAGCAGCTTAGGATCGACAGTTAATGAAAAACTGTTTTTT.

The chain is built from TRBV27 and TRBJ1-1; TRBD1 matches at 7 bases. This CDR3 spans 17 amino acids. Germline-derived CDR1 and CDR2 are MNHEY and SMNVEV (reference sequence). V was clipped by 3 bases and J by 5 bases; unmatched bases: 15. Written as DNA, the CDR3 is TGTGCCAGCAGTTTCAGGGGGGAGACTATCCGCACAACTGAAGCTTTCTTT. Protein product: CASSFRGETIRTTEAFF.

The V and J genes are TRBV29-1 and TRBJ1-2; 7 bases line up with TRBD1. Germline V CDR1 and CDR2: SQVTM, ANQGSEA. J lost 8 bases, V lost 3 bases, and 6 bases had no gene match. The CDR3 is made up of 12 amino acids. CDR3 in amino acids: CSVEGRGTGYTF. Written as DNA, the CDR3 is TGCAGCGTTGAGGGCAGGGGGACGGGCTACACCTTC.

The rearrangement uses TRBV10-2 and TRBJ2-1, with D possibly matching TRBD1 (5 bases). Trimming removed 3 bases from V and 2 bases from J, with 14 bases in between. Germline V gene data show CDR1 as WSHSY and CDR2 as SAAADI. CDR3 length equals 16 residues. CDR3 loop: CASSDLRAYPYNEQFF. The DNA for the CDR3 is TGCGCCAGCAGTGACCTCAGGGCGTACCCCTACAATGAGCAGTTCTTC.

CDR3: CAWSDLTSGGTYEQYF. The CDR3 DNA follows: TGTGCCTGGAGTGACTTGACTAGCGGGGGGACCTACGAGCAGTACTTC. This chain joins TRBV30 and TRBJ2-5; 13 bases map to TRBD2. Judging by the DNA end, TRBJ2-7 fits better; the J call may be wrong. This CDR3 contains 16 residues. Looked up from germline, CDR1 is GTSNPN and CDR2 is SVGIG (reference sequence).

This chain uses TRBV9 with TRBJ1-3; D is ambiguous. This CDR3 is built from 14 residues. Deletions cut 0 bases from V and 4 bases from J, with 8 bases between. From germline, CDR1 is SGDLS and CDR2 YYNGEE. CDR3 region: CASSVAGLGNTIYF. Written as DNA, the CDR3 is TGTGCCAGCAGCGTAGCCGGGTTGGGAAACACCATATATTTT.

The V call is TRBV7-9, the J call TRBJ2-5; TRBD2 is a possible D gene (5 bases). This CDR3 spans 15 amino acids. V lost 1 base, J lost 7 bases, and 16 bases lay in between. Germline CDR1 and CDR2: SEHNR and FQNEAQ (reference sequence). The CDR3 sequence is CASSLDGQAVGTQYF. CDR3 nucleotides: TGTGCCAGCAGCTTAGACGGGCAAGCGGTGGGGACCCAGTACTTC. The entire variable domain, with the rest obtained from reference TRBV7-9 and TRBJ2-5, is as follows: DTGVSQNPRHKITKRGQNVTFRCDPISEHNRLYWYRQTLGQGPEFLTYFQNEAQLEKSRLLSDRFSAERPKGSFSTLEIQRTEQGDSAMYLCASSLDGQAVGTQYFGPGTRLLVL.

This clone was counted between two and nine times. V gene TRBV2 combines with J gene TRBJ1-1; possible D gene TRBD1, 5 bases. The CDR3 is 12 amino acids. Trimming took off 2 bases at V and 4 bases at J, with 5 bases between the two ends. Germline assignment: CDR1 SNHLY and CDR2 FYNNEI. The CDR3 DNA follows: TGTGCCAGCAGTGAACAGGGCACTGAAGCTTTCTTT. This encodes CASSEQGTEAFF.

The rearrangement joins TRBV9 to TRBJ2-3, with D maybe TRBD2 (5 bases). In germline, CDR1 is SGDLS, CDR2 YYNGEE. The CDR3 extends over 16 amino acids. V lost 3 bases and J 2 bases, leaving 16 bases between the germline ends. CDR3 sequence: CASSAQAVLSTDTQYF. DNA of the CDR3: TGTGCCAGCAGCGCCCAAGCGGTCCTTTCCACAGATACGCAGTATTTT.

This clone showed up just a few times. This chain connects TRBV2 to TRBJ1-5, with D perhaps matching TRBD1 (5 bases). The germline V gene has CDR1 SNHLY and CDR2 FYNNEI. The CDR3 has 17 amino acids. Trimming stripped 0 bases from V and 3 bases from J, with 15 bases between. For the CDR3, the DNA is TGTGCCAGCAGTGAAGCCGGGGGGAGCCTTTCCAATCAGCCCCAGCATTTT. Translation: CASSEAGGSLSNQPQHF.

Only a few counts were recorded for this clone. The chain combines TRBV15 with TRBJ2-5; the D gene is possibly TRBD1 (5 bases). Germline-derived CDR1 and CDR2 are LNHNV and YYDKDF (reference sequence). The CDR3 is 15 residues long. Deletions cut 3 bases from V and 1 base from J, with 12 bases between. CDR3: CATSRATVGQETQYF. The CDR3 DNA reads TGTGCCACCAGCAGGGCGACAGTAGGCCAAGAGACCCAGTACTTC.

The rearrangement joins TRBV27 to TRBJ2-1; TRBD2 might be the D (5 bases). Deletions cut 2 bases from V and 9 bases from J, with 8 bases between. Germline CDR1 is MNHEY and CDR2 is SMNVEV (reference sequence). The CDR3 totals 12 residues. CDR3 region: CASSLIEGEQFF. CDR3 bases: TGTGCCAGCAGTTTAATCGAGGGTGAGCAGTTCTTC.

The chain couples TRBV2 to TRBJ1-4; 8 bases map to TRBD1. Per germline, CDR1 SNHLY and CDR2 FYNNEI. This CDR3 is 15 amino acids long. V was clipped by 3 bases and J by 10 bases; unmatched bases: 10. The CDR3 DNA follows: TGTGCCAGCAGTGATGGACAGGGCCAGGGGGGAAAACTGTTTTTT. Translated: CASSDGQGQGGKLFF.